Shown below are 14 T cell receptor beta chains from a single sample sequenced in a study of shared clonotypes between healthy human individuals. Repertoires were generated with immunoSEQ multiplex PCR, while TCRdb's copy carries only in-frame clones and drops some. The sample lists hundreds of thousands of clones; roughly three quarters were seen once. Sequencing used PBMCs. These receptors all stem from a woman aged 35 to 49 in good health. Some clones in this sample may be carry-over from other donors' samples.

The chain links TRBV5-6 to TRBJ2-7, with TRBD2 as a possible D gene (6 bases). The CDR3 has 16 amino acids. V gave up 0 bases and J gave up 6 bases, with 19 bases separating them. Germline V gene sequence: CDR1 SGHDT, CDR2 YYEEEE. The CDR3 spells CASSLDLQAGYPEQYF. CDR3 in DNA: TGTGCCAGCAGCTTGGATCTACAGGCGGGATACCCCGAGCAGTACTTC.

This chain joins TRBV29-1 and TRBJ1-5; no reliable D call. There are 12 residues in the CDR3. Germline assignment: CDR1 SQVTM and CDR2 ANQGSEA. V was shortened by 4 bases and J by 5 bases, with 9 bases between the two germline ends. As DNA, the CDR3 is TGCAGCGTTGCACATCTCGATCAGCCCCAGCATTTT. Residues: CSVAHLDQPQHF. The full variable domain, with the rest looked up from reference TRBV29-1 and TRBJ1-5, is SAVISQKPSRDICQRGTSLTIQCQVDSQVTMMFWYRQQPGQSLTLIATANQGSEATYESGFVIDKFPISRPNLTFSTLTVSNMSPEDSSIYLCSVAHLDQPQHFGDGTRLSIL.

The chain recombines TRBV2 with TRBJ2-4; D might be TRBD2 (5 bases). CDR1 is SNHLY and CDR2 is FYNNEI in the germline V gene. V was shortened by 8 bases and J by 0 bases, with 20 bases between the two germline ends. This CDR3 contains 17 residues. The CDR3 reads CASLFGGSLVAKNIQYF. In nucleotides, the CDR3 is TGTGCCAGCCTGTTTGGAGGTAGCCTCGTAGCCAAAAACATTCAGTACTTC.

This chain connects TRBV7-2 to TRBJ2-5, with 7 bases lining up with TRBD2. The V segment lost 1 base and the J segment 2 bases; nucleotides outside the gene matches: 7. Germline loops: CDR1 SGHTA, CDR2 FQGNSA. The CDR3 is 16 amino acids. DNA of the CDR3: TGTGCCAGCAGCTTAGGGCTAGCGGCTATTCAAGAGACCCAGTACTTC. Translation gives CASSLGLAAIQETQYF.

This clone showed up many times. The rearrangement joins TRBV11-2 to TRBJ2-1; the D gene is possibly TRBD2 (6 bases). Trimming took off 1 base at V and 6 bases at J, with 10 bases between the two ends. Germline loops: CDR1 SGHAT, CDR2 FQNNGV. CDR3 length: 14 amino acids. CDR3 sequence (DNA): TGTGCCAGCAGCTTAGTGGCGGGGCTCAATGAGCAGTTCTTC. Its translation is CASSLVAGLNEQFF. The full variable domain, completed using reference TRBV11-2 and TRBJ2-1, is EAGVAQSPRYKIIEKRQSVAFWCNPISGHATLYWYQQILGQGPKLLIQFQNNGVVDDSQLPKDRFSAERLKGVDSTLKIQPAKLEDSAVYLCASSLVAGLNEQFFGPGTRLTVL.

The chain combines TRBV7-8 with TRBJ1-4; 8 nucleotides line up with TRBD1. The CDR3 length is 19 residues. The V gene end was trimmed by 0 bases and the J gene end by 8 bases; junction bases not matched to a gene: 17. Per germline, CDR1 SGHVS and CDR2 FQNEAQ. The CDR3 loop reads CASSLAPDRVKVGWEKLFF. Written as DNA, the CDR3 is TGTGCCAGCAGCTTAGCCCCGGACAGGGTAAAAGTCGGTTGGGAAAAACTGTTTTTT.

J is TRBJ2-7 and V is TRBV28; no reliable D call. Trimming stripped 2 bases from V and 1 base from J, with 6 bases between. CDR3 size: 13 residues. The V gene's germline CDR1 is MDHEN and CDR2 SYDVKM. The CDR3 protein is CASSLGYSYEQYF. The CDR3 region has the DNA TGTGCCAGCAGTTTAGGCTATTCCTACGAGCAGTACTTC.

With regard to this clone: With a far larger clone one base away, a read error is the likely cause. The gene calls are TRBV5-1 and TRBJ2-5, with D hard to call. CDR1 is SGHRS, CDR2 YFSETQ, per germline. The CDR3 is made up of 13 amino acids. This chain's CDR3 is CASSLADTAEQHF. The DNA for the CDR3 is TGCGCCAGCAGCTTGGCCGATACAGCCGAGCAGCACTTC.

In its sample, this clone was seen once. The rearrangement joins TRBV15 to TRBJ2-7; D remains unclear. This CDR3 spans 14 amino acids. V was cut by 0 bases and J by 4 bases, with 10 bases left in between. The germline V gene has CDR1 LNHNV and CDR2 YYDKDF (reference sequence). The CDR3 DNA is TGTGCCACCAGCAGAGATAGAGCTTCTTACGAGCAGTACTTC. Its protein product is CATSRDRASYEQYF.

In this sample, this clone turned up once. This chain joins TRBV11-2 and TRBJ2-1; possibly TRBD2 for D (6 bases). The ends were cut back, 5 bases at V and 5 bases at J, with 19 bases in the middle. This CDR3 is 16 amino acids long. Germline CDR1 is SGHAT and CDR2 is FQNNGV. CDR3 amino acids: CASSPGGSYRNNEQFF. CDR3 DNA sequence: TGTGCCAGCAGCCCCGGAGGGAGTTACCGAAACAATGAGCAGTTCTTC.

V gene TRBV19 combines with J gene TRBJ1-5, with a weak D call TRBD1 (5 bases). Germline V lookup: CDR1 LNHDA, CDR2 SQIVND (reference sequence). CDR3 length: 12 residues. V was trimmed by 8 bases and J by 5 bases, leaving 10 bases between them. This chain's CDR3 is CASETEHQPQHF. The CDR3 DNA sequence: TGTGCCAGTGAGACAGAACATCAGCCCCAGCATTTT.

Judged by abundance, this clone is medium-sized. Within the sample, other DNA sequences also encode this same CDR3. V gene TRBV4-2 combines with J gene TRBJ2-7, with D maybe TRBD1 (5 bases). The CDR3 extends over 15 amino acids. The germline V and J ends were trimmed by 3 bases and 2 bases, with 14 bases remaining between them. From germline, CDR1 is LGHNA and CDR2 YNFKEQ. This CDR3 reads CASSHNVETAYEQYF. DNA of the CDR3: TGTGCCAGCAGCCACAACGTTGAGACAGCCTACGAGCAGTACTTC.

Worth noting for this clone: The junction shows a germline mismatch at one end, possibly a read error. The chain recombines TRBV27 with TRBJ2-7; TRBD2 matches 7 bases. The length of the CDR3 is 15 residues. From germline, CDR1 is MNHEY and CDR2 SMNVEV (reference sequence). The CDR3 nucleotides are TGCGCCAGCAGTTTAGGGGTAGCGGGTAGCAACGAGCAGTACTTC. As protein: CASSLGVAGSNEQYF.

The J gene is TRBJ2-1, the V gene TRBV7-3; TRBD2 agrees at 12 bases. The CDR3 loop spans 15 amino acids. Germline lookup yields CDR1 SGHTA and CDR2 FQGTGA. Germline trimming cut 5 bases from V and 8 bases from J; bases unmatched to any gene: 7. The CDR3 bases are TGTGCCAGCAGCCCACGACTAGCGGGAGACCATGAGCAGTTCTTC. Encoded protein: CASSPRLAGDHEQFF.